This TCR beta chain was captured by sequencing in a study of naive and memory T cell subsets. Whole-study findings and limits: Possibly reflecting memory cells re-expressing CD45RA, a few larger clonotypes occurred in naive repertoires, especially CD8.

Two oligonucleotides, mixed equimolar, formed the beta constant-region primer covering TRBC1 and TRBC2. Nested alpha and beta constant-region primers with the SP2 primer drove four PCR rounds on ligated cDNA. TCRdb fed the UMI-ligation and nested PCR reads into MiXCR, producing one record per CDR3 protein. The top ten hold roughly 2.8% of the sample, which has 98,000 or so distinct CDR3 sequences, 13% to 15% seen once. The V gene's germline CDR1 is MNHNS and CDR2 SASEGT. The V end was cut by 1 base, the J end by 8 bases, with 15 bases between. This CDR3 is built from 15 residues. To note about this clonotype: Its specificity is not known.

The receptor's source is a human donor in good health. The chain couples TRBV6-1 to TRBJ2-1; possibly TRBD1 for D (5 bases). Material for sequencing was naive CD8+ T cells from blood. In DNA, the CDR3 is TGTGCCAGCAGTGAAGATCCAGGACATACAGATGAGCAGTTCTTC. Encoded protein: CASSEDPGHTDEQFF.